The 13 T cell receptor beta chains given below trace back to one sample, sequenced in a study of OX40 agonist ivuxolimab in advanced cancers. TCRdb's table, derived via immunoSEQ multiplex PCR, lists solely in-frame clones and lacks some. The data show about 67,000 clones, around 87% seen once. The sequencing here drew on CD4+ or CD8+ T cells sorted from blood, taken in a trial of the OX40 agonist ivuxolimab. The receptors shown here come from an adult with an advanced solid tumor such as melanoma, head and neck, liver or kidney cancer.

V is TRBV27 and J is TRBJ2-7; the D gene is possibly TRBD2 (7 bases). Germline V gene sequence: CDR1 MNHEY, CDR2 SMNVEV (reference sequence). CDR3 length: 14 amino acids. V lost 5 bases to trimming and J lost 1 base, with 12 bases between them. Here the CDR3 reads CASSGGGRSYEQYF. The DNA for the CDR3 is TGTGCCAGCAGTGGGGGGGGGCGGTCCTACGAGCAGTACTTC.

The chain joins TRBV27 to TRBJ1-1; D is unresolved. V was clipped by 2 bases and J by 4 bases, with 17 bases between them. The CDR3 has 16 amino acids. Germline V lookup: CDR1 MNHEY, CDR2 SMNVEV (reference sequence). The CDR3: CASSLKTVGRGTEAFF. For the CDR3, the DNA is TGTGCCAGCAGTTTAAAGACGGTAGGACGGGGCACTGAAGCTTTCTTT.

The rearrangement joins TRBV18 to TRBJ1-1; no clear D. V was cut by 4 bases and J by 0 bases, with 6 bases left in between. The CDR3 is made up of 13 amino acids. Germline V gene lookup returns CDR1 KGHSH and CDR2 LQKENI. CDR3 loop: CASSLDLNTEAFF. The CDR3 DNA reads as TGTGCCAGCTCACTCGACTTGAACACTGAAGCTTTCTTT.

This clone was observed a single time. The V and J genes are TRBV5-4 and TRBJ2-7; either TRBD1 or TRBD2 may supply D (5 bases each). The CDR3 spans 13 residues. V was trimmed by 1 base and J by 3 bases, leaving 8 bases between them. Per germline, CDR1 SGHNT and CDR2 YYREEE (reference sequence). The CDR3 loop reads CASSLRGSYEQYF. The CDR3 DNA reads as TGTGCCAGCAGCTTGCGGGGCAGCTACGAGCAGTACTTC.

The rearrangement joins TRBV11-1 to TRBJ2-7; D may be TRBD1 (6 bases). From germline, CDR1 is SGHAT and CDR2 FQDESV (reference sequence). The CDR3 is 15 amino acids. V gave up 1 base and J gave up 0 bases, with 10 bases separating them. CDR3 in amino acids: CASSLDRAFSYEQYF. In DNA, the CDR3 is TGTGCCAGCAGCTTAGACAGGGCTTTCTCCTACGAGCAGTACTTC.

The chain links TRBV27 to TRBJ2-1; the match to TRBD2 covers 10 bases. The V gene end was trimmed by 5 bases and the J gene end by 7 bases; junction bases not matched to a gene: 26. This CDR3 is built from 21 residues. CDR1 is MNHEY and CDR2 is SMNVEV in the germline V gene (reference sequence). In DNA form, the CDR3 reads TGTGCCAGCAGTCCCAAACCTCCCGGGACTAGCGTCAATCCCGCTGGGAATGAGCAGTTCTTC. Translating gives CASSPKPPGTSVNPAGNEQFF.

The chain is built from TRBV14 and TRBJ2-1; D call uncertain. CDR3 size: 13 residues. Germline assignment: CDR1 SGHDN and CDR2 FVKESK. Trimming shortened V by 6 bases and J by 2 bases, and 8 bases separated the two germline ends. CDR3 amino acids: CASRPTPYNEQFF. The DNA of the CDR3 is TGTGCCAGCAGACCTACTCCCTACAATGAGCAGTTCTTC.

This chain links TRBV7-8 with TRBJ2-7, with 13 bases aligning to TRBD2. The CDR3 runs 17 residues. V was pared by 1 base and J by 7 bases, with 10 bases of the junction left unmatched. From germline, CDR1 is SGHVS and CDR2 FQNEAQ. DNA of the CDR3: TGTGCCAGCAGCTTAGGGTTACTAGCGGGAGGGCCGGGGGAGCAGTACTTC. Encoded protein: CASSLGLLAGGPGEQYF.

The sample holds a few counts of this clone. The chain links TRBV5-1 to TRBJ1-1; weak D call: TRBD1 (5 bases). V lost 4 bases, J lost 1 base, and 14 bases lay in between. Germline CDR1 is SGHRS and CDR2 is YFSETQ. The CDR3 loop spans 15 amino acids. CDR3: CASSEMGPPNTEAFF. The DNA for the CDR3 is TGCGCCAGCAGCGAGATGGGGCCCCCGAACACTGAAGCTTTCTTT.

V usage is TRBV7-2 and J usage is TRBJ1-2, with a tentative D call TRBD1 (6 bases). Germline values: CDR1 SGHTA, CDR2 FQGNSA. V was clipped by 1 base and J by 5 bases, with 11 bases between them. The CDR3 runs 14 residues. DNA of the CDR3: TGTGCCAGCAGCTTAGGAGGCCAGGGGTATGGCTACACCTTC. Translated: CASSLGGQGYGYTF.

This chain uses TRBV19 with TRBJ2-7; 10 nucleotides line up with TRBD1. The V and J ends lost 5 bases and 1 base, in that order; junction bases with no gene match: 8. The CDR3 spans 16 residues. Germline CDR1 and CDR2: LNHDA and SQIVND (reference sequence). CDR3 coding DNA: TGTGCCAGTAGTTCTTGGGGACAGGGGCCTTCCTACGAGCAGTACTTC. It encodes CASSSWGQGPSYEQYF.

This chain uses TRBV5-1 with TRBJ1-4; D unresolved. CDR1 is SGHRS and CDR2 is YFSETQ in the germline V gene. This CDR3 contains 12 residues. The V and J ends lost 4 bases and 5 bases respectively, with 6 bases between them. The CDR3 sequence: CASSGENEKLFF. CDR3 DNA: TGCGCCAGCAGCGGGGAAAATGAAAAACTGTTTTTT.

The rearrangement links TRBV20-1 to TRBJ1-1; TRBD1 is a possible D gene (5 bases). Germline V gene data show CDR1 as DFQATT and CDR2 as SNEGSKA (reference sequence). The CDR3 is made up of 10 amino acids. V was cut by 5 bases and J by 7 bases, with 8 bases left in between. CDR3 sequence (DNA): TGCAGTGCTGGGGCGGGTGAAGCTTTCTTT. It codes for CSAGAGEAFF.